Listed here are 29 T cell receptor beta chains from one sample, sequenced in a study of technical replicates of blood from a handful of donors. Generated by immunoSEQ multiplex PCR, the TCRdb table keeps only in-frame clones and is missing some. The repertoire holds 50,000 to 65,000 clones, with around 92% as singletons. The sample was PBMCs. Receptors originate from a human donor in good health. Some clones in this sample may be carry-over from other donors' samples.

The chain's CDR3 is CATGDGALSGNTIYF. Written as DNA, the CDR3 is TGTGCCACCGGCGATGGGGCCCTCTCTGGAAACACCATATATTTT. The chain couples TRBV7-2 to TRBJ1-3, with D perhaps matching TRBD1 (5 bases). Germline CDR1 reads SGHTA; CDR2 reads FQGNSA. Trimming left V 10 bases short and J 0 bases short, with 16 bases between. CDR3 length: 15 residues.

This chain's CDR3 is CASSDHGGYTGELFF. CDR3 nucleotides: TGTGCCAGCAGCGATCACGGAGGGTACACCGGGGAGCTGTTTTTT. The chain recombines TRBV9 with TRBJ2-2; the D gene is possibly TRBD2 (6 bases). The CDR3 has 15 residues. The V gene's germline CDR1 is SGDLS and CDR2 YYNGEE. V lost 3 bases to trimming and J lost 3 bases, with 12 bases between them.

The chain carries TRBV4-3 and TRBJ1-4; maybe TRBD1 (5 bases). Germline values: CDR1 LGHNA, CDR2 YSLEER. The CDR3 has 16 residues. The V gene lost 0 bases and the J gene lost 4 bases, with 12 bases spanning the gap. The CDR3: CASSQDGGIGNEKLFF. The CDR3 DNA sequence: TGCGCCAGCAGCCAAGATGGGGGGATCGGTAATGAAAAACTGTTTTTT.

The chain employs TRBV7-2 and TRBJ2-3; possibly TRBD2 for D (6 bases). Germline CDR1 and CDR2: SGHTA and FQGNSA. The CDR3 is 13 amino acids. V shed 3 bases and J shed 6 bases, with 10 bases lying between them. In DNA, the CDR3 is TGTGCCAGCAGCTTTAGCGGTCCCGATACGCAGTATTTT. Protein product: CASSFSGPDTQYF.

To note about this clone: The junction and the germline gene differ at one end; a read error may be behind it. This chain uses TRBV4-3 with TRBJ1-6; no firm D call. Germline V gene data show CDR1 as LGHNA and CDR2 as YSLEER. This CDR3 has 13 amino acids. The CDR3 DNA is TGCGCCAGCAGCCAAGATTATAAATCACCCCTCCACTTT. Protein product: CASSQDYKSPLHF.

Written as DNA, the CDR3 is TGCGCCAGCAGCCCGACGGGTACGCCTGAAGCTTTCTTT. Translated: CASSPTGTPEAFF. The chain recombines TRBV5-1 with TRBJ1-1; D gene uncertain. CDR1 is SGHRS and CDR2 is YFSETQ in the germline V gene. The CDR3 covers 13 residues. The germline V and J ends were trimmed by 4 bases and 6 bases, with 13 bases remaining between them.

The rearrangement joins TRBV4-1 to TRBJ2-7; 7 bases are shared with TRBD1. Trimming took 3 bases from V and 1 from J; bases not matched to a gene: 9. The CDR3 is 16 amino acids. The germline gives CDR1 MGHRA, CDR2 YSYEKL. The CDR3 region is CASSQQQGQWSYEQYF. CDR3 coding DNA: TGCGCCAGCAGCCAGCAGCAGGGACAGTGGTCCTACGAGCAGTACTTC.

The CDR3 nucleotides are TGTGCCAGCAGTAAACCCCTTGGAGCGGGCCTCACTGAAGCTTTCTTT. This sequence encodes CASSKPLGAGLTEAFF. J is TRBJ1-1 and V is TRBV27, with D unresolved. Germline-derived CDR1 and CDR2 are MNHEY and SMNVEV (reference sequence). Trimming removed 5 bases from V and 4 bases from J, with 20 bases in between. This CDR3 region has 16 residues.

This rearrangement joins TRBV5-1 to TRBJ1-1, with unresolved D. Germline-derived CDR1 and CDR2 are SGHRS and YFSETQ. The germline V and J ends were trimmed by 0 bases and 3 bases, with 6 bases remaining between them. There are 13 residues in the CDR3. The CDR3 loop reads CASSLGADTEAFF. As DNA, the CDR3 is TGCGCCAGCAGCTTGGGGGCAGACACTGAAGCTTTCTTT.

The V and J genes are TRBV2 and TRBJ2-3; D is possibly TRBD2 (6 bases). Trimming took off 5 bases at V and 4 bases at J, with 13 bases between the two ends. Per germline, CDR1 SNHLY and CDR2 FYNNEI. CDR3 length equals 14 residues. The CDR3 DNA reads as TGTGCCAGCAGTTCGGGAGAAGGCCCAGATACGCAGTATTTT. Protein: CASSSGEGPDTQYF.

V is TRBV27 and J is TRBJ2-3; perhaps TRBD1 as D (5 bases). The ends were cut back, 3 bases at V and 2 bases at J, with 9 bases in the middle. The germline V gene has CDR1 MNHEY and CDR2 SMNVEV (reference sequence). This CDR3 region has 14 residues. In DNA form, the CDR3 reads TGTGCCAGCAGTTTCAGGGTCCACACAGATACGCAGTATTTT. Protein product: CASSFRVHTDTQYF.

This sequence joins TRBV6-1 and TRBJ2-7; TRBD1 aligns across 7 bases. Germline CDR1 and CDR2: MNHNS and SASEGT. CDR3 length: 15 residues. The junction had 11 bases not matched to a gene; V was cut back by 6 bases and J by 3 bases. The CDR3 nucleotides are TGTGCCAGCAGGAAGACAGGGCTCCTCTTCTACGAGCAGTACTTC. Translated: CASRKTGLLFYEQYF.

The chain employs TRBV11-3 and TRBJ2-7, with 8 positions matching TRBD1. CDR1 and CDR2 (germline): SGHNT, YENEEA. The length of the CDR3 is 15 residues. Trimming at V came to 5 bases and at J to 2 bases, leaving 8 bases not matched to a gene. The CDR3 spells CASSQAGTGPYEQYF. CDR3 nucleotides: TGTGCCAGCAGCCAAGCCGGGACAGGCCCCTACGAGCAGTACTTC. The variable domain in full, completed from reference TRBV11-3 and TRBJ2-7, reads EAGVVQSPRYKIIEKKQPVAFWCNPISGHNTLYWYLQNLGQGPELLIRYENEEAVDDSQLPKDRFSAERLKGVDSTLKIQPAELGDSAVYLCASSQAGTGPYEQYFGPGTRLTVT.

A few counts support this clone. This chain joins TRBV13 and TRBJ1-3; 8 nucleotides align to TRBD1. Looked up from germline, CDR1 is PRHDT and CDR2 is FYEKMQ (reference sequence). J lost 3 bases, V lost 3 bases, and 16 bases had no gene match. This CDR3 contains 19 residues. CDR3: CASSLGQGASLLGGNTIYF. The CDR3 coding sequence is TGTGCCAGCAGCTTGGGGCAGGGGGCCTCACTGCTCGGTGGAAACACCATATATTTT.

V is TRBV7-9 and J is TRBJ2-7, with 7 bases lining up with TRBD1. The germline CDR1 and CDR2 sequences are SEHNR and FQNEAQ (reference sequence). Trimming at V came to 5 bases and at J to 8 bases, leaving 6 bases not matched to a gene. The CDR3 contains 12 residues. The CDR3 DNA reads as TGTGCCAGCAGCACCCAACAGGGGCAGCAGTACTTC. Its protein is CASSTQQGQQYF.

This clone was observed once. The chain has TRBV5-6 and TRBJ1-1; a weak D match, TRBD1 (6 bases). Germline CDR1 reads SGHDT; CDR2 reads YYEEEE. The CDR3 is 13 amino acids. Trimming left V 2 bases short and J 1 base short, with 6 bases between. The CDR3 DNA reads as TGTGCCAGCAGCTTCAGGGGGAACACTGAAGCTTTCTTT. This encodes CASSFRGNTEAFF.

The rearrangement uses TRBV7-9 and TRBJ1-1; 10 bases map to TRBD1. Per germline, CDR1 SEHNR and CDR2 FQNEAQ (reference sequence). This CDR3 has 16 amino acids. V shed 4 bases and J 0 bases; nucleotides not matched to a gene: 5. CDR3 nucleotide sequence: TGTGCCAGCAGCTACACCGGGACAGGGGTGAACACTGAAGCTTTCTTT. This codes for CASSYTGTGVNTEAFF.

This chain links TRBV7-8 with TRBJ2-7, with TRBD2 matching over 13 bases. With 3 bases clipped from V and 2 bases from J, the junction kept 4 bases outside the gene matches. Germline CDR1 SGHVS, CDR2 FQNEAQ. The CDR3 is 16 residues long. The DNA for the CDR3 is TGTGCCAGCAGCTTGGGCGGGACTAGCGGGACCTACGAGCAGTACTTC. Translation: CASSLGGTSGTYEQYF.

The genes are TRBV29-1 and TRBJ2-1; 8 positions agree with TRBD2. CDR3 size: 18 residues. Trimming at V came to 1 base and at J to 8 bases, leaving 19 bases not matched to a gene. The germline CDR1 and CDR2 sequences are SQVTM and ANQGSEA. The CDR3 is CSVEGPRGAGALRDEQFF. DNA of the CDR3: TGCAGCGTTGAAGGACCCCGGGGAGCGGGGGCCCTTAGGGATGAGCAGTTCTTC.

The rearrangement joins TRBV5-1 to TRBJ2-7; D perhaps matches TRBD2 (6 bases). Trimming cost V 3 bases and J 2 bases, with 15 bases left between them. The CDR3 is 15 residues long. The V gene's germline CDR1 is SGHRS and CDR2 YFSETQ. In DNA form, the CDR3 reads TGCGCCAGCAGCTGGGGATCGGGGGAGACCTACGAGCAGTACTTC. It is translated as CASSWGSGETYEQYF. The full variable domain, rest sourced from reference TRBV5-1 and TRBJ2-7, is KAGVTQTPRYLIKTRGQQVTLSCSPISGHRSVSWYQQTPGQGLQFLFEYFSETQRNKGNFPGRFSGRQFSNSRSEMNVSTLELGDSALYLCASSWGSGETYEQYFGPGTRLTVT.

The rearrangement links TRBV10-3 to TRBJ2-1; no clear D gene. The CDR3 runs 14 residues. V lost 4 bases to trimming and J lost 5 bases, with 12 bases between them. Germline assignment: CDR1 ENHRY and CDR2 SYGVKD. The CDR3 DNA is TGTGCCATCAGTGCGGTTAGCCCAGACAATGAGCAGTTCTTC. Translated, it gives CAISAVSPDNEQFF.

This clone was recorded only once. The chain couples TRBV7-2 to TRBJ1-6; the D is unclear. Germline loops: CDR1 SGHTA, CDR2 FQGNSA. The CDR3 runs 14 residues. V dropped 4 bases and J dropped 11 bases, with 15 bases sitting between them. CDR3 sequence: CASSSGSTRTPLHF. CDR3 nucleotide sequence: TGTGCCAGCAGCTCGGGGTCCACGCGGACACCCCTCCACTTT.

For the CDR3, the DNA is TGTGTCAGAAGCTTATTGAGGGGGCCACGGGGCTACACCTTC. It encodes CVRSLLRGPRGYTF. This rearrangement joins TRBV7-5 to TRBJ1-2; the DNA was not compared with TRBD1, the D call given in the table. TRBV7-5 is shown as a pseudogene. This CDR3 has 14 residues.

The V and J genes are TRBV9 and TRBJ1-1, with 8 bases identical to TRBD1. CDR3 size: 14 residues. CDR1 SGDLS and CDR2 YYNGEE come from the germline V gene. The V segment lost 3 bases and the J segment 1 base; nucleotides outside the gene matches: 2. CDR3 sequence: CASSATGANTEAFF. The CDR3 DNA is TGTGCCAGCAGCGCGACAGGGGCGAACACTGAAGCTTTCTTT.

The V and J genes are TRBV18 and TRBJ2-2; D is uncertain. The CDR3 loop spans 13 amino acids. V lost 3 bases and J lost 6, with 8 bases in between. Germline-derived CDR1 and CDR2 are KGHSH and LQKENI. CDR3: CASSPIAPGELFF. In nucleotides, the CDR3 is TGTGCCAGCTCACCCATCGCGCCCGGGGAGCTGTTTTTT.

The table lists this clone with a few counts. This sequence joins TRBV6-5 and TRBJ1-2, with D uncertain. CDR3 length equals 12 residues. CDR1 is MNHEY, CDR2 SVGAGI, per germline. Trimming took 6 bases from V and 4 from J, leaving 9 bases between them. CDR3 sequence (DNA): TGTGCCAGCAGCTTGGTCGGCTATGGCTACACCTTC. Residues: CASSLVGYGYTF.

V is TRBV6-5 and J is TRBJ1-5, with D possibly TRBD1 on 5 matching bases. The CDR3 runs 14 residues. V was clipped by 5 bases and J by 7 bases, with 15 bases between them. Germline V gene sequence: CDR1 MNHEY, CDR2 SVGAGI. The CDR3 DNA follows: TGTGCCAGCAGTCCCCATACGGGGGGGCAGCCCCAGCATTTT. Amino acids: CASSPHTGGQPQHF.

This chain joins TRBV4-1 and TRBJ1-2, with 10 bases identical to TRBD1. The trim removed 4 bases at V and 8 bases at J, leaving 7 bases unmatched. The CDR3 sequence is 14 residues long. The V gene's germline CDR1 is MGHRA and CDR2 YSYEKL. CDR3 loop: CASSPRDRGIGYTF. The CDR3 DNA follows: TGCGCCAGCAGCCCCAGGGACAGGGGAATAGGCTACACCTTC.

The chain links TRBV18 to TRBJ2-3, with a weak D call TRBD1 (5 bases). The CDR3 is 13 residues long. Per germline, CDR1 KGHSH and CDR2 LQKENI. V shed 5 bases and J shed 4 bases, with 10 bases lying between them. As DNA, the CDR3 is TGTGCCAGCTCAACAGGCCTCCCAGATACGCAGTATTTT. Protein product: CASSTGLPDTQYF.